This T cell receptor beta chain came from a study of blood T cells in healthy people across ages. V lost 6 bases and J 6 bases, leaving 9 bases between the germline ends. The CDR3 consists of 12 residues. Germline values: CDR1 MDHEN, CDR2 SYDVKM. The donors, healthy Caucasians from Russia, were aged 6 to 90. A second PCR of roughly 7 to 11 cycles used a sample-barcoded 5' primer and a J-beta primer mix. Using its own MiXCR run on the 5' RACE reads, TCRdb lists one record per CDR3 protein. The sample includes over a million distinct CDR3 sequences, about 25% of them seen just once. This clonotype has only a few counts. This sample also appeared in a second study, on T cells of mothers and their children.

This receptor was taken from a girl aged 2 to 10 in good health. Specimen: blood. The chain recombines TRBV28 with TRBJ1-5; D is unresolved. The CDR3 region has the DNA TGTGCCAGCAGGGAGGGCCTTCAGCCCCAGCATTTT. This translates into CASREGLQPQHF.